Shown below are 31 T cell receptor beta chains from a single sample sequenced in a study of PD-1 blockade in classical Hodgkin lymphoma. Brentuximab vedotin exposure varied among the patients, all of whom had relapsed after autologous stem cell transplantation. The repertoire was sequenced with immunoSEQ multiplex PCR; TCRdb's copy has only in-frame clones and lacks some. The sample holds 9,000 to 10,000 clones; approximately 90% are singletons and the top ten take around an eighth. The sequences come from peripheral blood mononuclear cells (PBMCs), collected at baseline. The origin of the receptors is a human donor with classical Hodgkin lymphoma.

The rearrangement links TRBV25-1 to TRBJ2-7, with TRBD1 as a possible D gene (6 bases). The CDR3 sequence is 15 residues long. Trimming removed 6 bases from V and 3 bases from J, with 18 bases in between. Germline V lookup: CDR1 MGHDK, CDR2 SYGVNS. In DNA, the CDR3 is TGTGCCAGCAGGCCCCGACAGGATGGTTACTACGAGCAGTACTTC. Translating gives CASRPRQDGYYEQYF.

The rearrangement joins TRBV6-1 to TRBJ2-1, with 8 bases identical to TRBD2. Germline loops: CDR1 MNHNS, CDR2 SASEGT. Trimming at V came to 7 bases and at J to 9 bases, leaving 11 bases not matched to a gene. The CDR3 loop spans 14 amino acids. The CDR3 nucleotides are TGTGCCAGCACGCTAGCGGGTAAGATCGGTGAGCAGTTCTTC. Translation gives CASTLAGKIGEQFF.

This chain joins TRBV7-9 and TRBJ1-1; tentatively, D is TRBD1 (5 bases). V lost 4 bases and J lost 8, with 14 bases in between. CDR3 length equals 13 residues. CDR1 is SEHNR and CDR2 is FQNEAQ in the germline V gene (reference sequence). CDR3 region: CASSWGTGGEAFF. In DNA, the CDR3 is TGTGCCAGCAGCTGGGGAACTGGGGGGGAAGCTTTCTTT.

This chain joins TRBV4-2 and TRBJ2-7; 8 nucleotides match TRBD2. The CDR3 spans 15 residues. Germline CDR1 LGHNA, CDR2 YNFKEQ. Trimming removed 1 base from V and 0 bases from J; junction bases left unmatched: 2. The CDR3 nucleotides read TGTGCCAGCAGCCAAGTACTAGCGGACTCCTACGAGCAGTACTTC. It codes for CASSQVLADSYEQYF.

Only one count was recorded for this clone. The chain has TRBV7-3 and TRBJ2-1, with 8 bases fitting TRBD1. The CDR3 is made up of 13 amino acids. Trimming cost V 6 bases and J 8 bases; bases outside gene matches: 6. The germline V gene has CDR1 SGHTA and CDR2 FQGTGA. The CDR3 DNA reads as TGTGCCAGCAGTCCGGACAGGGAACATGAGCAGTTCTTC. Protein product: CASSPDREHEQFF. The entire variable domain, with the rest obtained from reference TRBV7-3 and TRBJ2-1, is as follows: GAGVSQTPSNKVTEKGKYVELRCDPISGHTALYWYRQSLGQGPEFLIYFQGTGAADDSGLPNDRFFAVRPEGSVSTLKIQRTERGDSAVYLCASSPDREHEQFFGPGTRLTVL.

This clone was observed a handful of times. This sequence joins TRBV11-2 and TRBJ1-1, with D unresolved. From germline, CDR1 is SGHAT and CDR2 FQNNGV. V was trimmed by 1 base and J by 10 bases, leaving 10 bases between them. This CDR3 contains 12 residues. The CDR3 spells CASSLVGFGAFF. The CDR3 DNA reads as TGTGCCAGCAGCTTAGTGGGGTTTGGAGCTTTCTTT. The whole variable domain, remainder taken from reference TRBV11-2 and TRBJ1-1, is EAGVAQSPRYKIIEKRQSVAFWCNPISGHATLYWYQQILGQGPKLLIQFQNNGVVDDSQLPKDRFSAERLKGVDSTLKIQPAKLEDSAVYLCASSLVGFGAFFGQGTRLTVV.

The V gene is TRBV5-4, the J gene TRBJ1-3; maybe TRBD1 (5 bases). Germline loops: CDR1 SGHNT, CDR2 YYREEE (reference sequence). The CDR3 contains 15 residues. V lost 4 bases to trimming and J lost 3 bases, with 14 bases between them. The CDR3 is CASSQARGVGNTIYF. The CDR3 nucleotides are TGTGCCAGCAGCCAGGCCCGGGGGGTTGGAAACACCATATATTTT.

The chain carries TRBV6-1 and TRBJ1-1; D is unresolved. The V gene's germline CDR1 is MNHNS and CDR2 SASEGT. The CDR3 is 13 amino acids. V lost 2 bases, J lost 1 base, and 5 bases lay in between. CDR3 amino acids: CASSESENTEAFF. In DNA form, the CDR3 reads TGTGCCAGCAGTGAATCGGAGAACACTGAAGCTTTCTTT.

The chain employs TRBV4-1 and TRBJ1-2; a possible D gene is TRBD1 (5 bases). CDR1 and CDR2 from the germline V gene are MGHRA and YSYEKL. Trimming pared 2 bases from V and 6 bases from J, leaving 16 bases between. CDR3 size: 15 residues. The CDR3 region is CASSQLGLGADGYTF. The CDR3 DNA reads as TGCGCCAGCAGCCAATTGGGGTTAGGGGCGGATGGCTACACCTTC.

This rearrangement joins TRBV6-5 to TRBJ1-1; D is undetermined. Germline V gene lookup returns CDR1 MNHEY and CDR2 SVGAGI. The germline V and J ends were trimmed by 6 bases and 7 bases, with 15 bases remaining between them. This CDR3 contains 13 residues. As DNA, the CDR3 is TGTGCCAGCAGAATAGGTGCGAACGGTGAAGCTTTCTTT. Translation: CASRIGANGEAFF.

The chain uses TRBV7-9 and TRBJ2-1, with a weak D call TRBD1 (5 bases). Germline V lookup: CDR1 SEHNR, CDR2 FQNEAQ (reference sequence). V lost 5 bases and J lost 1, with 15 bases in between. This CDR3 has 16 amino acids. CDR3: CASSDRQRLSYNEQFF. CDR3 nucleotides: TGTGCCAGCAGCGATAGACAGAGACTTTCCTACAATGAGCAGTTCTTC.

This chain joins TRBV21-1 and TRBJ2-7; the DNA was not compared with TRBD1, the D call given in the table. TRBV21-1 is flagged as a pseudogene. The CDR3 has 17 residues. CDR3 DNA sequence: TGTGCCAGCAGCAAATTCCGCCATATTCCAGGGATCTACGAGCAGTACTTC. Encoded protein: CASSKFRHIPGIYEQYF.

The V gene is TRBV4-2, the J gene TRBJ2-7; D is uncertain. Germline loops: CDR1 LGHNA, CDR2 YNFKEQ. V shed 0 bases and J shed 2 bases, with 11 bases lying between them. The CDR3 totals 15 residues. Here the CDR3 reads CASSQDRALPYEQYF. CDR3 in DNA: TGTGCCAGCAGCCAAGATAGGGCGTTGCCCTACGAGCAGTACTTC.

The rearrangement joins TRBV27 to TRBJ1-2, with 7 bases identical to TRBD1. V lost 3 bases, J lost 7 bases, and 8 bases stayed unmatched. The CDR3 runs 14 residues. Looked up from germline, CDR1 is MNHEY and CDR2 is SMNVEV (reference sequence). The CDR3: CASSFREDRAGYTF. DNA of the CDR3: TGTGCCAGCAGTTTCCGAGAAGACAGGGCTGGCTACACCTTC.

The chain employs TRBV7-6 and TRBJ1-5; 7 bases fit TRBD1. There are 15 residues in the CDR3. After removal of 1 base from V and 6 bases from J, the junction contained 6 bases not matched to a gene. Germline V gene sequence: CDR1 SGHVS, CDR2 FNYEAQ. CDR3 amino acids: CASSLGQGVAQPQHF. Written as DNA, the CDR3 is TGTGCCAGCAGCTTAGGACAGGGAGTAGCTCAGCCCCAGCATTTT.

The chain links TRBV7-9 to TRBJ1-1; 7 nucleotides line up with TRBD1. CDR1 is SEHNR, CDR2 FQNEAQ, per germline (reference sequence). Losses at the gene ends were 5 bases for V and 1 base for J; bases not matched to a gene: 10. The CDR3 is made up of 16 amino acids. In nucleotides, the CDR3 is TGTGCCAGCAGCCTCAGGGGGGCCCTGAGGAACACTGAAGCTTTCTTT. As protein: CASSLRGALRNTEAFF.

The V and J genes are TRBV27 and TRBJ2-1, with 7 positions matching TRBD2. The CDR3 is 16 residues long. Germline trimming cut 6 bases from V and 7 bases from J; bases unmatched to any gene: 15. The germline V gene encodes CDR1 MNHEY and CDR2 SMNVEV (reference sequence). The CDR3, as DNA: TGTGCCAGCAGGACCTACGAAAGGACTAGAGGAAATGAGCAGTTCTTC. It yields the protein CASRTYERTRGNEQFF.

The genes are TRBV19 and TRBJ1-3, with D unresolved. CDR3 size: 15 residues. V lost 3 bases, J lost 3 bases, and 12 bases lay in between. Germline V gene lookup returns CDR1 LNHDA and CDR2 SQIVND (reference sequence). The CDR3 here is CASSIKTGFGNTIYF. CDR3 DNA: TGTGCCAGTAGTATCAAGACGGGGTTTGGAAACACCATATATTTT.

This sequence joins TRBV7-2 and TRBJ2-1, with 7 bases matching TRBD1. With V trimmed by 5 bases and J by 1 base, 8 bases remained unmatched. This CDR3 has 16 residues. CDR1 is SGHTA and CDR2 is FQGNSA in the germline V gene. CDR3 in amino acids: CASSKTDRASYNEQFF. In DNA, the CDR3 is TGTGCCAGCAGCAAAACCGACAGGGCGTCCTACAATGAGCAGTTCTTC. The full variable domain, completed using reference TRBV7-2 and TRBJ2-1, is GAGVSQSPSNKVTEKGKDVELRCDPISGHTALYWYRQSLGQGLEFLIYFQGNSAPDKSGLPSDRFSAERTGGSVSTLTIQRTQQEDSAVYLCASSKTDRASYNEQFFGPGTRLTVL.

The chain joins TRBV9 to TRBJ1-4, with D tentatively TRBD1 (6 bases). The germline V gene encodes CDR1 SGDLS and CDR2 YYNGEE. Trimming pared 0 bases from V and 8 bases from J, leaving 14 bases between. The length of the CDR3 is 15 residues. CDR3 in DNA: TGTGCCAGCAGCGTAGATACAGGGAGAGGGGAAAAACTGTTTTTT. Amino acid sequence: CASSVDTGRGEKLFF.

The genes are TRBV11-3 and TRBJ2-5, with D tentatively TRBD1 or TRBD2 (5 bases each). The J call may not be correct, given that the DNA end is closer to TRBJ2-7. The germline V gene encodes CDR1 SGHNT and CDR2 YENEEA. The CDR3 loop spans 16 amino acids. Here the CDR3 reads CASSSKLDWDGYEQYF. The CDR3 nucleotides are TGTGCCAGCAGCTCTAAGCTAGATTGGGACGGGTACGAGCAGTACTTC.

The chain employs TRBV7-3 and TRBJ1-1, with 8 bases that match TRBD1. J was trimmed by 1 base and V by 5 bases; bases with no gene match: 6. CDR1 and CDR2 from the germline V gene are SGHTA and FQGTGA. CDR3 length: 15 residues. The CDR3 coding sequence is TGTGCCAGCAGCACCGACAGGGGACCGAACACTGAAGCTTTCTTT. As protein: CASSTDRGPNTEAFF.

V is TRBV9 and J is TRBJ2-1; 13 nucleotides align to TRBD2. The trim removed 3 bases at V and 5 bases at J, leaving 8 bases unmatched. The germline V gene encodes CDR1 SGDLS and CDR2 YYNGEE. The length of the CDR3 is 17 residues. Here the CDR3 DNA reads TGTGCCAGCAGCGGGACTAGCGGGAGATCCGGAAACAATGAGCAGTTCTTC. Translation gives CASSGTSGRSGNNEQFF.

This clone was recorded once. The CDR3 loop is CASSETGIRSGNTIYF. In DNA, the CDR3 is TGTGCCAGCAGCGAAACAGGGATACGGTCTGGAAACACCATATATTTT. The chain couples TRBV6-1 to TRBJ1-3, with D perhaps TRBD1 (6 bases). Trimming took off 6 bases at V and 1 base at J, with 16 bases between the two ends. The germline gives CDR1 MNHNS, CDR2 SASEGT. The CDR3 loop spans 16 amino acids.

The V call is TRBV11-2, the J call TRBJ1-2, with a tentative D call TRBD1 (5 bases). V lost 3 bases and J 8 bases, leaving 22 bases between the germline ends. CDR3 length: 16 amino acids. Germline V gene sequence: CDR1 SGHAT, CDR2 FQNNGV. CDR3 coding DNA: TGTGCCAGCAGCTTTCTGACAGACGCTTTGTCCCTAGGCTACACCTTC. Amino acids: CASSFLTDALSLGYTF. The full variable domain, completed using reference TRBV11-2 and TRBJ1-2, is EAGVAQSPRYKIIEKRQSVAFWCNPISGHATLYWYQQILGQGPKLLIQFQNNGVVDDSQLPKDRFSAERLKGVDSTLKIQPAKLEDSAVYLCASSFLTDALSLGYTFGSGTRLTVV.

The chain links TRBV6-5 to TRBJ2-7; a weak D match, TRBD1 (6 bases). The CDR3 loop spans 15 amino acids. V was pared by 0 bases and J by 4 bases, with 13 bases between. The germline CDR1 and CDR2 sequences are MNHEY and SVGAGI. The CDR3 sequence is CASSYSLGHIYEQYF. The CDR3 DNA reads TGTGCCAGCAGTTACTCACTGGGACACATATACGAGCAGTACTTC.

The CDR3 DNA sequence: TGTGCCAGCAGCCCGGCCGGTGGGAGCTCCTACAATGAGCAGTTCTTC. This encodes CASSPAGGSSYNEQFF. The chain combines TRBV7-3 with TRBJ2-1, with D possibly TRBD2 on 5 matching bases. V dropped 5 bases and J dropped 0 bases, with 14 bases sitting between them. This CDR3 region has 16 residues. CDR1 and CDR2 (germline): SGHTA, FQGTGA.

The V and J genes are TRBV10-2 and TRBJ2-7; D unresolved. Trimming took 6 bases from V and 1 from J, leaving 10 bases between them. CDR1 and CDR2 (germline): WSHSY, SAAADI. The length of the CDR3 is 13 residues. CDR3 protein: CASRLQTSYEQYF. The CDR3 nucleotides read TGCGCCAGCAGGCTGCAGACTTCCTACGAGCAGTACTTC.

The rearrangement uses TRBV6-1 and TRBJ1-4; 7 nucleotides agree with TRBD1. Germline CDR1 MNHNS, CDR2 SASEGT. This CDR3 has 14 residues. Trimming took 9 bases from V and 5 from J; bases not matched to a gene: 9. CDR3 bases: TGTGCCAGACTCCCGGGACAGTTAAATGAAAAACTGTTTTTT. It codes for CARLPGQLNEKLFF.

In its sample, this clone was seen once. The chain couples TRBV6-5 to TRBJ2-2; D ambiguous. V was pared by 6 bases and J by 4 bases, with 9 bases between. The V gene's germline CDR1 is MNHEY and CDR2 SVGAGI. The CDR3 extends over 13 amino acids. The CDR3 is CASSNTLTGELFF. Here the CDR3 DNA reads TGTGCCAGCAGCAATACACTCACCGGGGAGCTGTTTTTT.

The chain joins TRBV5-6 to TRBJ2-6; D unresolved. V lost 4 bases and J 0 bases, leaving 11 bases between the germline ends. Germline CDR1 and CDR2: SGHDT and YYEEEE. The CDR3 is 16 residues long. For the CDR3, the DNA is TGTGCCAGCAGCCCTGCAGCTCGCTCTGGGGCCAACGTCCTGACTTTC. This sequence encodes CASSPAARSGANVLTF.